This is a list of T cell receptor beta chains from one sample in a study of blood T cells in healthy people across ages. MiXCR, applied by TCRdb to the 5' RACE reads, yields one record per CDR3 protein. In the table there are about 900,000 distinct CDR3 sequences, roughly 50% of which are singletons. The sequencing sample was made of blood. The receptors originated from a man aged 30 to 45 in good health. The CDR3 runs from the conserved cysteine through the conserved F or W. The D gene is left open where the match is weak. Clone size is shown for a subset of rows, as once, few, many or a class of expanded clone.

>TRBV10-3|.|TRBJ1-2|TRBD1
CAISESGQANGYTF
TGTGCCATCAGTGAGTCAGGACAGGCTAATGGCTACACCTTC
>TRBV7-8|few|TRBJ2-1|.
CASSRDAPNEQFF
TGTGCCAGCAGTAGGGACGCTCCAAATGAGCAGTTCTTC
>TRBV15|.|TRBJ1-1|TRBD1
CATSTWTGKDTEAFF
TGTGCCACCAGCACCTGGACAGGGAAAGACACTGAAGCTTTCTTT
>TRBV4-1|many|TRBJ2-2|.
CASSSSNTGELFF
TGCGCCAGCAGTTCCAGTAACACCGGGGAGCTGTTTTTT
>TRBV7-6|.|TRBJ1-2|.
CASSLLGSSSNYGYTF
TGTGCCAGCAGCTTACTGGGATCCTCATCTAACTATGGCTACACCTTC
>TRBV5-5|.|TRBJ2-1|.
CASSWIENNEQFF
TGTGCCAGCAGTTGGATTGAGAACAATGAGCAGTTCTTC
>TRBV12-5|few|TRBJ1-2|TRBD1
CASGLEGAYGYTF
TGTGCTAGTGGTTTGGAGGGGGCCTATGGCTACACCTTC
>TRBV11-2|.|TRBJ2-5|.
CASTPGGRDPYQETQYF
TGTGCCAGCACCCCGGGGGGCAGGGATCCGTACCAAGAGACCCAGTACTTC
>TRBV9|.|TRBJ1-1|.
CASSVGTVQNTEAFF
TGTGCCAGCAGCGTAGGGACGGTACAGAACACTGAAGCTTTCTTT
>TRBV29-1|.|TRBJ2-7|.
CSVSQNYEQYF
TGCAGCGTTTCTCAGAACTACGAGCAGTACTTC
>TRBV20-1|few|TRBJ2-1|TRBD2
CSASAPSGGAHEQFF
TGCAGTGCTAGTGCCCCTAGCGGGGGGGCACATGAGCAGTTCTTC
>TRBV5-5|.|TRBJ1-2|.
CASSIRPLLRGYGYTF
TGTGCCAGCAGCATAAGACCCCTCCTTCGCGGCTATGGCTACACCTTC
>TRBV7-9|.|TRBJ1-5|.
CASSEYSNRPQHF
TGTGCCAGCAGTGAGTATAGCAATCGGCCCCAGCATTTT
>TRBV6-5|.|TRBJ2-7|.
CASSRGTVTYYEQYF
TGTGCCAGCAGCCGTGGGACGGTCACTTACTACGAGCAGTACTTC
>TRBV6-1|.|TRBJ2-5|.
CASSEVEGIVTETQYF
TGTGCCAGCAGTGAAGTGGAGGGAATAGTAACGGAGACCCAGTACTTC
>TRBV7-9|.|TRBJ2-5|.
CASSLTGREETQYF
TGTGCCAGCAGCTTGACGGGCAGGGAAGAGACCCAGTACTTC
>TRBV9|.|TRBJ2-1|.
CASSGDRALQFF
TGTGCCAGCAGCGGAGATAGGGCCTTGCAGTTCTTC
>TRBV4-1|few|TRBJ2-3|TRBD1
CASSQDRTGGTDTQYF
TGCGCCAGCAGCCAAGATCGGACAGGCGGCACAGATACGCAGTATTTT
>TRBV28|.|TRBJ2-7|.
CASSFGWIDSYEQYF
TGTGCCAGCAGCTTCGGGTGGATAGACTCCTACGAGCAGTACTTC
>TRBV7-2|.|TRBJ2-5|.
CASSLTAEQTTRYF
TGTGCCAGCAGCTTAACGGCGGAACAGACTACCCGGTACTTC
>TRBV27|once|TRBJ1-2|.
CASSRSGANYGYTF
TGTGCCAGCAGTCGGTCAGGGGCCAACTATGGCTACACCTTC
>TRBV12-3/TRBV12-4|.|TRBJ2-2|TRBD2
CAINLLGRGTTGELFF
TGTGCCATCAACCTCCTCGGGAGGGGGACCACCGGGGAGCTGTTTTTT
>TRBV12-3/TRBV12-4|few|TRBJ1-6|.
CASSLNQGNSPLHF
TGTGCCAGCAGTTTAAACCAGGGTAATTCACCCCTCCACTTT
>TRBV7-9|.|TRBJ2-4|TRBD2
CASSSDSAGVGNIQYF
TGTGCCAGCAGCTCTGACTCAGCGGGAGTGGGGAACATTCAGTACTTC
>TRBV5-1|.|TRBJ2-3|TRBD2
CASRTSGGFTDTQYF
TGCGCCAGCAGGACTAGCGGGGGATTCACAGATACACAGTATTTT
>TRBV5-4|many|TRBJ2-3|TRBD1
CASSLDRGYTDTQYF
TGTGCCAGCAGCTTGGACAGGGGTTACACAGATACGCAGTATTTT
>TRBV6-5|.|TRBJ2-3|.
CASSYGTDSTQYF
TGTGCCAGCAGTTATGGGACCGACAGTACGCAGTATTTT
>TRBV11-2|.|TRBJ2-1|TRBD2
CASSSLSGGEYNEQFF
TGTGCCAGCAGCTCACTGAGCGGGGGGGAGTACAATGAGCAGTTCTTC
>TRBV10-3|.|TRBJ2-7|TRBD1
CAISLNRGSYEQYF
TGTGCCATCAGTTTAAACAGGGGCTCCTACGAGCAGTACTTC